One and the same sample provided the 28 T cell receptor beta chains below, sequenced in a study of OX40 agonist ivuxolimab in advanced cancers. TCRdb's table, derived via immunoSEQ multiplex PCR, lists solely in-frame clones and lacks some. Among tens of thousands of clones, 83% were seen once, and the ten largest hold 1.2%. The sequences come from CD4+ or CD8+ T cells sorted from blood, collected in a trial of the OX40 agonist ivuxolimab. The receptors originated from an adult with an advanced solid tumor such as melanoma, head and neck, liver or kidney cancer.

The rearrangement uses TRBV5-1 and TRBJ2-5; D is possibly TRBD1 or TRBD2 (5 bases each). Trimming took off 3 bases at V and 2 bases at J, with 14 bases between the two ends. Germline values: CDR1 SGHRS, CDR2 YFSETQ. There are 15 residues in the CDR3. The CDR3 spells CASSSAGTLQETQYF. In DNA form, the CDR3 reads TGCGCCAGCAGCTCCGCCGGGACCCTTCAAGAGACCCAGTACTTC.

The rearrangement links TRBV2 to TRBJ2-7; D not certain. Germline V gene lookup returns CDR1 SNHLY and CDR2 FYNNEI. V was trimmed by 10 bases and J by 0 bases, leaving 10 bases between them. There are 12 residues in the CDR3. The CDR3: CATLGSSYEQYF. CDR3 DNA: TGTGCCACCTTGGGGTCCTCCTACGAGCAGTACTTC.

On this clone: The same CDR3 can be traced to other DNA sequences in this sample. The rearrangement links TRBV9 to TRBJ2-7; 9 bases align to TRBD1. V dropped 7 bases and J dropped 7; count of bases not matched to a gene: 6. Germline assignment: CDR1 SGDLS and CDR2 YYNGEE. The length of the CDR3 is 12 residues. CDR3 in amino acids: CASGDRGGEQYF. Written as DNA, the CDR3 is TGTGCCAGCGGTGACAGGGGGGGAGAGCAGTACTTC.

J is TRBJ1-2 and V is TRBV5-6; D remains ambiguous. Trimming shortened V by 0 bases and J by 7 bases, and 10 bases separated the two germline ends. CDR3 length: 13 amino acids. Germline-derived CDR1 and CDR2 are SGHDT and YYEEEE. The CDR3 sequence: CASSLVLSGGYTF. CDR3 nucleotides: TGTGCCAGCAGCTTGGTTCTGTCTGGTGGCTACACCTTC.

By its share, this clone is medium-sized. The chain combines TRBV9 with TRBJ1-5; no clear D. V shed 4 bases and J shed 3 bases, with 14 bases lying between them. The V gene's germline CDR1 is SGDLS and CDR2 YYNGEE. This CDR3 contains 15 residues. The CDR3 spells CASSNIDGYNQPQHF. The CDR3 nucleotides read TGTGCCAGCAGCAATATCGACGGGTACAATCAGCCCCAGCATTTT.

The chain combines TRBV4-1 with TRBJ2-3; no firm D call. The CDR3 covers 14 residues. V was pared by 3 bases and J by 5 bases, with 12 bases between. CDR1 and CDR2 from the germline V gene are MGHRA and YSYEKL. The CDR3 DNA is TGCGCCAGCAGCCAGGGCAGTTGGGGAGATACGCAGTATTTT. It yields the protein CASSQGSWGDTQYF.

V and J are TRBV6-6 and TRBJ2-2; 8 bases align to TRBD1. V shed 8 bases, J shed 4 bases, and the junction held 9 bases outside the gene matches. Looked up from germline, CDR1 is MNHNY and CDR2 is SVGAGI (reference sequence). This CDR3 contains 15 residues. This chain's CDR3 is CASGAGGTGTGELFF. The CDR3 DNA follows: TGTGCCAGCGGGGCAGGGGGCACGGGCACCGGGGAGCTGTTTTTT.

A word on this clone: The junction departs from the called germline gene at one end, perhaps through a read error. The V call is TRBV10-3, the J call TRBJ2-2; TRBD1 agrees at 9 bases. CDR1 ENHRY and CDR2 SYGVKD come from the germline V gene. CDR3 length: 16 amino acids. The DNA for the CDR3 is TGTGCCATCAGGCCCCTCCGACAGGGGGACACCGGGGAGCCGTTTTTT. Encoded protein: CAIRPLRQGDTGEPFF.

The chain is built from TRBV7-9 and TRBJ1-2; tentative D call: TRBD1 (6 bases). This CDR3 region has 17 residues. V lost 1 base, J lost 3 bases, and 18 bases lay in between. Germline loops: CDR1 SEHNR, CDR2 FQNEAQ (reference sequence). The chain's CDR3 is CASSLGTGWTTDYGYTF. As DNA, the CDR3 is TGTGCCAGCAGCTTAGGCACAGGGTGGACGACGGACTATGGCTACACCTTC.

This clone appeared a single time. The chain combines TRBV4-1 with TRBJ2-5; the D gene is possibly TRBD2 (6 bases). CDR3 length: 14 amino acids. Germline CDR1 is MGHRA and CDR2 is YSYEKL. The V end lost 1 base, the J end lost 5 bases, and 11 bases lay between the germline ends. CDR3 region: CASSQGGSGETQYF. CDR3 nucleotides: TGCGCCAGCAGCCAAGGGGGGAGCGGGGAGACCCAGTACTTC.

The chain combines TRBV7-2 with TRBJ2-1; no firm D call. Per germline, CDR1 SGHTA and CDR2 FQGNSA. V was pared by 5 bases and J by 7 bases, with 6 bases between. The CDR3 is made up of 11 amino acids. The CDR3 sequence is CASSPMNEQFF. CDR3 bases: TGTGCCAGCAGCCCTATGAATGAGCAGTTCTTC. Using reference TRBV7-2 and TRBJ2-1 for the parts outside the CDR3, the full variable domain is GAGVSQSPSNKVTEKGKDVELRCDPISGHTALYWYRQSLGQGLEFLIYFQGNSAPDKSGLPSDRFSAERTGGSVSTLTIQRTQQEDSAVYLCASSPMNEQFFGPGTRLTVL.

The rearrangement uses TRBV19 and TRBJ1-6, with 9 bases identical to TRBD1. The CDR3 length is 16 residues. CDR1 and CDR2 from the germline V gene are LNHDA and SQIVND (reference sequence). V lost 6 bases and J lost 0; bases outside the gene matches: 3. The CDR3 DNA follows: TGTGCCAGTAGGGGACAGGGAGCCTCCTATAATTCACCCCTCCACTTT. This encodes CASRGQGASYNSPLHF.

The CDR3, as DNA: TGTGCCAGCAGCTTAAGGAATACGCAGTATTTT. Protein sequence: CASSLRNTQYF. The rearrangement joins TRBV7-2 to TRBJ2-3; D gene uncertain. This CDR3 comprises 11 residues. Germline CDR1 SGHTA, CDR2 FQGNSA. The germline V and J ends were trimmed by 2 bases and 7 bases, with 4 bases remaining between them.

V usage is TRBV9 and J usage is TRBJ2-5, with 9 bases identical to TRBD2. CDR3 length: 16 residues. V shed 0 bases, J shed 5 bases, and the junction held 8 bases outside the gene matches. CDR1 SGDLS and CDR2 YYNGEE come from the germline V gene. In DNA form, the CDR3 reads TGTGCCAGCAGCGTAGGGGCGAGCGGGGGGAGGGAGACCCAGTACTTC. It yields the protein CASSVGASGGRETQYF.

This chain connects TRBV7-2 to TRBJ2-1; unclear D gene. The CDR3 runs to 12 residues. V dropped 6 bases and J dropped 7 bases, with 10 bases sitting between them. Germline lookup yields CDR1 SGHTA and CDR2 FQGNSA. The DNA of the CDR3 is TGTGCCAGCAGGTCACCCTTGAATGAGCAGTTCTTC. Its protein is CASRSPLNEQFF.

The rearrangement links TRBV18 to TRBJ2-3; D is undetermined. Germline values: CDR1 KGHSH, CDR2 LQKENI. Trimming removed 6 bases from V and 3 bases from J, with 10 bases in between. CDR3 length equals 13 residues. In DNA form, the CDR3 reads TGTGCCAGCTCGCCTCGTTTGACAGATACGCAGTATTTT. This codes for CASSPRLTDTQYF.

The chain recombines TRBV7-3 with TRBJ2-5; D perhaps matches TRBD2 (7 bases). CDR3 length equals 15 residues. The ends were cut back, 0 bases at V and 5 bases at J, with 13 bases in the middle. Looked up from germline, CDR1 is SGHTA and CDR2 is FQGTGA. Written as DNA, the CDR3 is TGTGCCAGCAGCTTAACCGGGGGGCTTTGGGAGACCCAGTACTTC. Amino acids: CASSLTGGLWETQYF.

J is TRBJ1-1 and V is TRBV5-1; tentatively, D is TRBD1 (6 bases). The CDR3 runs 14 residues. CDR1 is SGHRS, CDR2 YFSETQ, per germline. Trimming cost V 4 bases and J 3 bases, with 13 bases left between them. The CDR3 sequence: CASSGLGGDTEAFF. The CDR3 region has the DNA TGCGCCAGCAGCGGATTAGGGGGGGACACTGAAGCTTTCTTT.

The chain employs TRBV4-3 and TRBJ2-2, with a tentative D call TRBD2 (5 bases). CDR1 and CDR2 from the germline V gene are LGHNA and YSLEER. Trimming left V 0 bases short and J 2 bases short, with 10 bases between. This CDR3 region has 16 residues. The CDR3 protein is CASSQDPGINTGELFF. CDR3 sequence (DNA): TGCGCCAGCAGCCAAGATCCGGGGATCAACACCGGGGAGCTGTTTTTT.

The chain uses TRBV4-3 and TRBJ1-2; no clear D. Trimming removed 0 bases at V and 3 bases at J, with 5 bases between. CDR3 size: 13 residues. From germline, CDR1 is LGHNA and CDR2 YSLEER. In DNA, the CDR3 is TGCGCCAGCAGCCAAGAAACGGACTATGGCTACACCTTC. The encoded protein is CASSQETDYGYTF.

The gene calls are TRBV27 and TRBJ1-4, with 8 bases fitting TRBD1. J was trimmed by 8 bases and V by 3 bases; bases with no gene match: 8. Germline-derived CDR1 and CDR2 are MNHEY and SMNVEV (reference sequence). The length of the CDR3 is 15 residues. The DNA for the CDR3 is TGTGCCAGCAGTTTGACCGGGACAGGAGCCGAAAAACTGTTTTTT. Translated, it gives CASSLTGTGAEKLFF.

This chain uses TRBV7-2 with TRBJ2-7, with D perhaps TRBD1 (6 bases). Germline CDR1 reads SGHTA; CDR2 reads FQGNSA. This CDR3 has 13 amino acids. Trimming removed 4 bases from V and 4 bases from J, with 11 bases in between. The CDR3 DNA sequence: TGTGCCAGCAGCTCAGGGGTGGGATACGAGCAGTACTTC. This sequence encodes CASSSGVGYEQYF.

V gene TRBV27 combines with J gene TRBJ1-1; D is unclear. Trimming left V 8 bases short and J 0 bases short, with 10 bases between. The CDR3 sequence is 13 residues long. CDR1 MNHEY and CDR2 SMNVEV come from the germline V gene (reference sequence). Here the CDR3 DNA reads TGTGCCAGCGGGATACTCATGAACACTGAAGCTTTCTTT. Its protein product is CASGILMNTEAFF.

This clone was seen only once. The chain carries TRBV6-5 and TRBJ1-2; 7 nucleotides match TRBD1. Germline V gene sequence: CDR1 MNHEY, CDR2 SVGAGI. V lost 2 bases and J lost 2; bases outside the gene matches: 2. CDR3 length equals 14 residues. CDR3 in amino acids: CASSYKQGNYGYTF. CDR3 bases: TGTGCCAGCAGTTACAAACAGGGGAACTATGGCTACACCTTC.

This rearrangement joins TRBV5-4 to TRBJ1-2; D gene ambiguous. This CDR3 is 15 amino acids long. V lost 0 bases and J 0 bases, leaving 9 bases between the germline ends. Germline lookup yields CDR1 SGHNT and CDR2 YYREEE (reference sequence). The CDR3 DNA reads TGTGCCAGCAGCTTGGCCGCAGGAACTAACTATGGCTACACCTTC. Translation: CASSLAAGTNYGYTF. Drawing the rest from reference TRBV5-4 and TRBJ1-2, the complete variable domain is ETGVTQSPTHLIKTRGQQVTLRCSSQSGHNTVSWYQQALGQGPQFIFQYYREEENGRGNFPPRFSGLQFPNYSSELNVNALELDDSALYLCASSLAAGTNYGYTFGSGTRLTVV.

This chain links TRBV18 with TRBJ2-2; D unclear. V lost 0 bases, J lost 6 bases, and 5 bases lay in between. This CDR3 comprises 13 residues. Germline V lookup: CDR1 KGHSH, CDR2 LQKENI. The CDR3 loop is CASSPPEPGELFF. The CDR3 bases are TGTGCCAGCTCACCACCAGAGCCCGGGGAGCTGTTTTTT. Full variable domain (missing parts from reference TRBV18 and TRBJ2-2): NAGVMQNPRHLVRRRGQEARLRCSPMKGHSHVYWYRQLPEEGLKFMVYLQKENIIDESGMPKERFSAEFPKEGPSILRIQQVVRGDSAAYFCASSPPEPGELFFGEGSRLTVL.

CDR3 sequence: CASSIQIDLIGNTIYF. The CDR3 DNA sequence: TGTGCCAGTAGTATACAAATCGACCTAATCGGAAACACCATATATTTT. The chain couples TRBV19 to TRBJ1-3, with D hard to call. The V end lost 2 bases, the J end lost 4 bases, and 15 bases lay between the germline ends. CDR1 and CDR2 from the germline V gene are LNHDA and SQIVND (reference sequence). There are 16 residues in the CDR3.

This chain connects TRBV19 to TRBJ1-2; possible D gene TRBD1, 5 bases. The CDR3 contains 11 residues. CDR1 is LNHDA, CDR2 SQIVND, per germline (reference sequence). Trimming removed 9 bases at V and 4 bases at J, with 9 bases between. Here the CDR3 DNA reads TGTGCCAGCCAGGGCCCCTATGGCTACACCTTC. Encoded protein: CASQGPYGYTF.